This T cell receptor (beta chain) was identified in a study of cytomegalovirus exposure and HLA in healthy donors. Study-level information: Some 87 million unique TCRs from HLA-typed donors were held in an early release of data. Study results and caveats: Rates of TCR association differed by HLA locus in a later analysis, with DRB1 highest and HLA-C lowest. It emerged from a later analysis that several of the most significant clusters appeared to be linked to common viral pathogens.

A multiplex PCR was run with 60 Vbeta primers and 13 Jbeta primers. Assay used: immunoSEQ multiplex PCR; TCRdb lists only in-frame clones, some missing. The sample holds some 30,000 clones, 65% to 90% seen once. The CDR3 length is 17 residues. V was clipped by 5 bases and J by 0 bases; unmatched bases: 10. Germline V lookup: CDR1 SGHTA, CDR2 FQGNSA. Nominal health characterized the donors when sampled, though unrecorded immune exposures were likely. In its sample, this clone was seen once. Its antigen remains unknown. The chain joins TRBV7-2 to TRBJ2-4, with 7 bases lining up with TRBD1. The TCR comes from a young woman in good health and CMV-seronegative. Material: PBMCs. The CDR3, as DNA: TGTGCCAGCAGCGCCCGGACAGGATATTTAGCCAAAAACATTCAGTACTTC. It translates to CASSARTGYLAKNIQYF. The full variable domain, completed using reference TRBV7-2 and TRBJ2-4, is GAGVSQSPSNKVTEKGKDVELRCDPISGHTALYWYRQSLGQGLEFLIYFQGNSAPDKSGLPSDRFSAERTGGSVSTLTIQRTQQEDSAVYLCASSARTGYLAKNIQYFGAGTRLSVL.